The rows below give T cell receptor beta chains drawn from one sample of a study of blood T cell repertoires in COVID-19. The table came from immunoSEQ multiplex PCR; TCRdb's copy has only in-frame clones and leaves some out. Among roughly 150,000 clones listed, approximately 84% were seen once. The sample comprised peripheral blood. The receptors shown here come from a woman at least 80 years old with acute or convalescent COVID-19. Both conserved end residues are part of each CDR3. The order of the fields is clone size, D gene, J gene, V gene, CDR3 protein, CDR3 DNA. D genes are given only for firm matches. Only some rows state a clone size, as once, few, many or a class for expanded clones.

few	NA	TRBJ1-2	TRBV4-1	CASSQDRTVYYGYTF	TGCGCCAGCAGCCAAGATCGGACAGTTTACTATGGCTACACCTTC
NA	NA	TRBJ1-1	TRBV7-9	CASSFGRVERAFF	TGTGCCAGCAGCTTCGGCAGGGTGGAGAGGGCTTTCTTT
NA	TRBD2	TRBJ2-1	TRBV19	CASSIDNSGISYNEQFF	TGTGCCAGTAGTATAGACAATAGCGGGATCTCCTACAATGAGCAGTTCTTC
NA	NA	TRBJ1-4	TRBV6-5	CASSPHNNEKLFF	TGTGCCAGCAGCCCACACAATAATGAAAAACTGTTTTTT
NA	NA	TRBJ2-3	TRBV4-1	CASSPRGRGTQYF	TGCGCCAGCAGCCCCAGGGGCCGGGGTACGCAGTATTTT
NA	NA	TRBJ2-7	TRBV6-5	CASSPRRAYEQYF	TGTGCCAGCAGTCCGCGCAGGGCCTACGAGCAGTACTTC
NA	NA	TRBJ2-5	TRBV7-8	CASSFSDQETQYF	TGTGCCAGCAGCTTTTCTGATCAGGAGACCCAGTACTTC
few	NA	TRBJ2-2	TRBV5-1	CASSRVATNTGELFF	TGCGCCAGCAGTCGGGTCGCGACGAACACCGGGGAGCTGTTTTTT
few	TRBD1	TRBJ1-1	TRBV4-2	CASSQASTGGRGAFF	TGTGCCAGCAGCCAGGCTTCCACAGGGGGACGAGGAGCTTTCTTT
NA	TRBD1	TRBJ2-7	TRBV9	CASSVAPGGREQYF	TGTGCCAGCAGCGTAGCCCCAGGGGGAAGGGAGCAGTACTTC
NA	TRBD1	TRBJ2-1	TRBV18	CASSPPGQGGNEQFF	TGTGCCAGCTCACCACCGGGACAGGGGGGTAATGAGCAGTTCTTC
NA	TRBD2	TRBJ2-7	TRBV18	CASSSTSGGAYEQYF	TGTGCCAGCTCGTCGACTAGCGGGGGGGCCTACGAGCAGTACTTC
NA	TRBD2	TRBJ2-3	TRBV5-1	CASSSPSGGGADTQYF	TGCGCCAGCAGCTCCCCTAGCGGGGGGGGCGCAGATACGCAGTATTTT
NA	TRBD1	TRBJ1-5	TRBV28	CASRSQGAAQPQHF	TGTGCCAGCAGATCTCAGGGGGCGGCTCAGCCCCAGCATTTT
once	NA	TRBJ2-3	TRBV6-5	CASVGAWSTDTQYF	TGTGCCAGCGTGGGGGCTTGGAGCACAGATACGCAGTATTTT
NA	TRBD1	TRBJ1-1	TRBV2	CASSTQGAVNTEAFF	TGTGCCAGCAGCACACAGGGGGCGGTGAACACTGAAGCTTTCTTT
NA	NA	TRBJ2-4	TRBV5-1	CASSLTGDIQYF	TGCGCCAGCAGCTTGACGGGGGACATTCAGTACTTC
once	TRBD2	TRBJ2-3	TRBV5-6	CASSPGLDDTQYF	TGTGCCAGCAGCCCGGGACTAGACGATACGCAGTATTTT
NA	TRBD1	TRBJ1-1	TRBV5-1	CASSPGTGGTTEAFF	TGCGCCAGCAGCCCTGGGACAGGGGGAACCACTGAAGCTTTCTTT
NA	TRBD2	TRBJ2-2	TRBV9	CASSMTSGTNTGELFF	TGTGCCAGCAGCATGACTAGCGGGACAAACACCGGGGAGCTGTTTTTT
NA	TRBD2	TRBJ2-7	TRBV27	CASRQGLAGGGYEQYF	TGTGCCAGCAGACAGGGACTAGCGGGAGGAGGCTACGAGCAGTACTTC
NA	TRBD2	TRBJ2-5	TRBV5-4	CASSSGTSGGSQYF	TGTGCCAGCAGCTCCGGGACTAGCGGGGGGTCCCAGTACTTC
NA	TRBD1	TRBJ1-5	TRBV28	CASSLGGTGARRRPYSNQPQHF	TGTGCCAGCAGTTTAGGAGGGACAGGGGCTCGCCGGCGCCCCTATAGCAATCAGCCCCAGCATTTT
NA	TRBD1	TRBJ1-4	TRBV18	CASSFGTGNEKLFF	TGTGCCAGCTCATTTGGGACAGGCAATGAAAAACTGTTTTTT
once	NA	TRBJ1-1	TRBV6-5	CASSRVQGNTEAFF	TGTGCCAGCAGTCGCGTACAGGGGAACACTGAAGCTTTCTTT
NA	TRBD2	TRBJ2-3	TRBV5-8	CASSPGLAGGYTDTQYF	TGTGCCAGCAGCCCGGGACTAGCGGGGGGATACACAGATACGCAGTATTTT
NA	NA	TRBJ1-5	TRBV2	CASSEAGARDQPQHF	TGTGCCAGCAGTGAAGCAGGTGCCCGGGATCAGCCCCAGCATTTT
NA	TRBD1	TRBJ2-7	TRBV14	CASSPLGTGADEQYF	TGTGCCAGCAGCCCCCTCGGGACAGGGGCGGACGAGCAGTACTTC
NA	NA	TRBJ1-1	TRBV5-1	CASSLVGVGGGGTEAFF	TGCGCCAGCAGCTTGGTCGGGGTTGGGGGCGGTGGCACTGAAGCTTTCTTT
NA	NA	TRBJ2-5	TRBV7-2	CASSSGRGETQYF	TGTGCCAGCAGCTCCGGGCGGGGTGAGACCCAGTACTTC
NA	TRBD2	TRBJ2-1	TRBV5-4	CASSFGVGGAISEQFF	TGTGCCAGCAGCTTTGGAGTCGGGGGGGCGATCTCTGAGCAGTTCTTC
once	TRBD1	TRBJ2-7	TRBV7-9	CASSFWDRAYEQYF	TGTGCCAGCAGCTTTTGGGACAGGGCCTACGAGCAGTACTTC
NA	TRBD2	TRBJ2-3	TRBV28	CASSLLGLAGSTDTQYF	TGTGCCAGCAGTTTGTTGGGACTAGCGGGAAGCACAGATACGCAGTATTTT
NA	TRBD2	TRBJ2-6	TRBV28	CASSSPGGGRESGANVLTF	TGTGCCAGCAGTTCCCCCGGGGGGGGAAGAGAATCGGGGGCCAACGTCCTGACTTTC
once	TRBD1	TRBJ1-3	TRBV6-1	CASSVGTGDSGNTIYF	TGTGCCAGCAGTGTCGGGACAGGGGACTCTGGAAACACCATATATTTT
NA	NA	TRBJ1-5	TRBV7-2	CASSRGLNNQPQHF	TGTGCCAGCAGCCGGGGACTGAACAATCAGCCCCAGCATTTT
NA	TRBD1	TRBJ1-1	TRBV2	CASIPGQGLSGGTEAFF	TGTGCCAGCATTCCGGGACAGGGACTCTCGGGGGGGACTGAAGCTTTCTTT
NA	TRBD1	TRBJ1-4	TRBV2	CASREGASNEKLFF	TGTGCCAGCAGGGAGGGGGCTTCTAATGAAAAACTGTTTTTT
few	NA	TRBJ1-5	TRBV21-1	CASSKLMTVRNQPQHF	TGTGCCAGCAGCAAACTTATGACAGTACGCAATCAGCCCCAGCATTTT
NA	NA	TRBJ1-3	TRBV19	CASSIDERSGNTIYF	TGTGCCAGTAGTATAGACGAGCGCTCTGGAAACACCATATATTTT
NA	NA	TRBJ1-5	TRBV11-2	CASSLVGDRRDNQPQHF	TGTGCCAGCAGCTTAGTCGGAGATCGACGCGACAATCAGCCCCAGCATTTT
NA	NA	TRBJ2-4	TRBV5-1	CASSLAGQGRSTKNIQYF	TGCGCCAGCAGCTTGGCAGGGCAGGGAAGATCCACCAAAAACATTCAGTACTTC
NA	TRBD1	TRBJ1-2	TRBV25-1	CASSVPDRAYGYTF	TGTGCCAGCAGTGTTCCGGACAGGGCGTATGGCTACACCTTC
few	NA	TRBJ1-2	TRBV19	CASSIISSDGYTF	TGTGCCAGTAGTATAATAAGCTCGGATGGCTACACCTTC
NA	NA	TRBJ1-1	TRBV5-1	CASSFTGDTEAFF	TGCGCCAGCAGCTTTACAGGAGACACTGAAGCTTTCTTT
NA	NA	TRBJ1-1	TRBV2	CASSDDTEAFF	TGTGCCAGCAGTGACGACACTGAAGCTTTCTTT
NA	NA	TRBJ2-2	TRBV5-1	CASQADPGTAGELFF	TGCGCCTCCCAGGCTGACCCGGGAACGGCCGGGGAGCTGTTTTTT
NA	NA	TRBJ1-5	TRBV6-5	CASRVEGHHNQPQHF	TGTGCCAGCAGAGTTGAGGGCCACCACAATCAGCCCCAGCATTTT
NA	NA	TRBJ1-2	TRBV3-1/TRBV3-2	CASSQGRVDGYTF	TGTGCCAGCAGCCAAGGCAGGGTAGATGGCTACACCTTC
NA	NA	TRBJ1-2	TRBV7-2	CASKQTGYGYTF	TGTGCCAGCAAACAGACAGGTTATGGCTACACCTTC
once	TRBD1	TRBJ2-2	TRBV5-1	CASSQRQGLTGELFF	TGCGCCAGCAGCCAACGACAGGGGCTGACCGGGGAGCTGTTTTTT
NA	NA	TRBJ2-3	TRBV30	CAGSRGGHTDTQYF	TGTGCCGGGAGTAGGGGTGGACACACAGATACGCAGTATTTT
NA	TRBD1	TRBJ1-1	TRBV7-9	CASSLPGQGTEAFF	TGTGCCAGCAGCCTCCCCGGACAGGGCACTGAAGCTTTCTTT
NA	TRBD1	TRBJ2-7	TRBV5-4	CASSLQGIRDEQYF	TGTGCCAGCAGCTTACAGGGGATTCGCGACGAGCAGTACTTC